The rows below give T cell receptor beta chains drawn from one sample of a study of tumor-infiltrating lymphocytes in primary liver carcinoma. TCRdb passed the multiplex PCR reads through MiXCR, listing each CDR3 protein once. The profile shows about 100,000 distinct CDR3 sequences, 55% to 75% of them singletons. The sequenced material came from liver tumor tissue from sampling region 5. The source of these receptors is a woman in her fifties or sixties with primary liver carcinoma and hepatitis B virus infection. CDR3s include the opening cysteine and the closing phenylalanine or tryptophan. A D gene is named only where the DNA matches it firmly. Clone size is shown for a subset of rows, as once, few, many or a class of expanded clone.

V	J	size	D	CDR3	DNA
TRBV6-5	TRBJ1-5	-	-	CASSSRGGQLRHF	TGTGCCAGCAGTTCCCGGGGGGGTCAGCTCCGGCATTTT
TRBV11-2	TRBJ2-5	-	TRBD2	CASSSTSTYNEQYF	TGTGCCAGCAGCTCGACTAGCACCTACAATGAGCAGTACTTC
TRBV29-1	TRBJ2-5	once	-	CSVDIGEETHYF	TGCAGCGTTGATATAGGGGAAGAGACCCATTACTTC
TRBV11-1	TRBJ2-3	-	-	CVSSSGSGSTQYF	TGTGTCAGCAGCTCCGGGTCGGGGAGTACGCAGTATTTT
TRBV11-2	TRBJ2-1	-	-	CDSSVRRYNEQFF	TGTGACAGCAGCGTAAGAAGGTACAATGAGCAGTTCTTC
TRBV7-3	TRBJ2-6	few	-	CASSLIGTGANVLTF	TGTGCCAGCAGCTTAATAGGTACTGGGGCCAACGTCCTGACTTTC
TRBV29-1	TRBJ2-5	many	-	CSVEEPAKETQYF	TGCAGCGTTGAAGAACCGGCTAAAGAGACCCAGTACTTC
TRBV6-6	TRBJ2-5	-	TRBD1	CASSGGQGRATQYF	TGTGCCAGCAGTGGCGGACAGGGTAGGGCGACCCAGTACTTC
TRBV12-5	TRBJ2-7	-	-	CASALQVNLYEQYF	TGTGCTAGTGCCCTACAGGTGAACCTTTACGAGCAGTACTTC
TRBV11-2	TRBJ2-3	-	-	CVSSPASAGSEHTQYF	TGTGTCAGCAGCCCCGCCTCGGCGGGTAGCGAGCATACGCAGTATTTT
TRBV3-1	TRBJ2-3	-	-	CASSQGIRGTDTQYF	TGTGCCAGCAGCCAAGGGATCAGGGGAACAGATACGCAGTATTTT
TRBV7-9	TRBJ2-2	-	-	CASTNPRETANTGELFF	TGTGCCAGCACCAACCCAAGGGAGACCGCGAACACCGGGGAGCTATTTTTT
TRBV7-3	TRBJ2-2	-	-	CASFGSGTSAGELFF	TGTGCCAGCTTCGGTTCCGGGACCTCCGCCGGGGAGCTGTTTTTT
TRBV10-3	TRBJ1-4	-	-	CVISLTGTNEKLFF	TGTGTCATCAGTCTGACAGGAACTAATGAAAAACTGTTTTTT
TRBV6-1	TRBJ2-1	many	-	CASSELGTEDNEQFF	TGTGCCAGCAGTGAATTAGGGACGGAGGACAATGAGCAGTTCTTC
TRBV4-1	TRBJ1-5	-	-	CACSQGGLPQHF	TGCGCCTGTAGCCAAGGCGGTCTACCCCAGCATTTT
TRBV6-1	TRBJ1-2	-	-	CASREIWNHGYTF	TGTGCCAGCAGGGAGATATGGAACCATGGCTACACCTTC
TRBV10-2	TRBJ2-6	-	TRBD2	CATEGLAGFFVANVLTF	TGCGCCACTGAGGGACTAGCGGGGTTCTTTGTGGCCAACGTCCTGACTTTC
TRBV4-1	TRBJ2-1	-	TRBD2	CAGSQDVRRESDEQFF	TGCGCCGGCAGCCAAGATGTACGGCGGGAGTCCGATGAGCAGTTCTTC
TRBV5-1	TRBJ2-1	-	TRBD2	CAISKREGDEQFF	TGCGCCATCAGCAAGCGGGAGGGCGATGAGCAGTTCTTC
TRBV6-5	TRBJ2-1	-	-	CASSAQGGAYNKQFF	TGTGCCAGTAGTGCCCAGGGGGGGGCCTACAATAAGCAGTTCTTC
TRBV29-1	TRBJ2-5	-	-	CCVEGGAGDQETQYF	TGCTGCGTGGAAGGGGGGGCAGGGGACCAAGAGACACAGTACTTC
TRBV11-2	TRBJ1-2	-	TRBD1	CASSFAGQGYYDYTF	TGTGCCAGCAGCTTCGCCGGACAGGGTTACTATGACTACACCTTC
TRBV28	TRBJ1-5	once	TRBD1	CACSLGQDRGPQHF	TGTGCCTGCAGCCTCGGACAGGACCGAGGGCCCCAGCATTTC
TRBV11-2	TRBJ2-7	-	TRBD1	CASSYETGGNYEQYF	TGTGCCAGCAGCTACGAGACAGGGGGCAACTACGAGCAGTACTTC
TRBV6-1	TRBJ1-1	many	-	CASLPLIVVEAFF	TGTGCCAGCCTCCCCCTGATAGTAGTCGAAGCTTTCTTT
TRBV28	TRBJ2-5	-	-	CASNPGGRGKTQYF	TGTGCCAGCAACCCTGGGGGTAGGGGGAAGACCCAGTACTTT
TRBV19	TRBJ2-7	few	-	CASSASIFYEQYF	TGTGCCAGTAGTGCTAGTATCTTCTACGAGCAGTACTTC
TRBV11-2	TRBJ2-3	-	-	CASSTGLFSTDTQYF	TGTGCCAGCAGCACGGGACTTTTCAGCACAGATACGCAGTATTTT
TRBV6-6	TRBJ2-7	many	TRBD1	CASSLFGDRGPREQYF	TGTGCCAGCAGTCTGTTTGGGGACAGGGGGCCTCGGGAGCAGTACTTC
TRBV30	TRBJ1-2	many	-	CAWKKTNNYGYTF	TGTGCCTGGAAGAAGACCAATAACTATGGCTACACCTTC
TRBV4-1	TRBJ1-5	once	-	CASSQDFKTGGRNEPHHF	TGCGCCAGCAGCCAAGATTTTAAAACAGGAGGGCGCAATGAGCCCCATCATTTT
TRBV7-8	TRBJ2-7	-	-	CASSSSGPAVYYEQYF	TGTGCCAGCAGCTCATCGGGACCAGCGGTTTATTACGAGCAGTATTTC
TRBV10-3	TRBJ2-1	-	TRBD2	CANEASGRAWSYNEQFF	TGTGCCAACGAGGCTAGCGGGCGGGCCTGGTCCTACAATGAGCAGTTCTTC
TRBV5-5	TRBJ1-4	many	TRBD1	CASSLGGGDEKLFF	TGTGCCAGCAGCTTGGGAGGGGGCGACGAAAAACTGTTTTTT
TRBV6-6	TRBJ2-3	-	TRBD2	CAGKRTSEVADTQYF	TGTGCCGGTAAGCGGACTAGCGAAGTCGCAGATACGCAGTATTTT
TRBV6-1	TRBJ2-1	few	TRBD1	CASSEAPGTGGYEQLF	TGTGCCAGTAGTGAAGCGCCCGGGACAGGGGGCTATGAGCAGCTCTTC
TRBV29-1	TRBJ2-1	many	-	CSVDGGSSYNEQFF	TGCAGCGTTGATGGGGGATCATCCTACAATGAGCAGTTCTTC
TRBV6-1	TRBJ2-1	-	-	CASRGTGNVQFF	TGTGCCAGCAGGGGCACAGGCAATGTGCAGTTCTTC
TRBV28	TRBJ2-7	-	-	CPSRLTNREQYF	TGTCCCAGCAGGTTGACCAACCGGGAGCAGTACTTC
TRBV14	TRBJ2-1	-	TRBD2	CASSQEVRGLARINEQLF	TGTGCCAGCAGCCAAGAAGTTCGGGGACTAGCGAGAATCAATGAGCAGCTCTTC
TRBV19	TRBJ1-1	-	-	CASSIGSGRDTEAFF	TGTGCCAGTAGTATAGGGAGCGGGAGGGACACTGAAGCTTTCTTT
TRBV7-8	TRBJ1-3	many	-	CASSPGGAGNTIYF	TGTGCCAGCAGCCCCGGGGGGGCTGGAAACACCATATATTTT
TRBV11-1	TRBJ2-1	-	-	CASSLAEKFSWNGLFF	TGTGCCAGCAGCTTAGCTGAGAAATTTTCCTGGAATGGGCTGTTCTTC
TRBV11-2	TRBJ1-3	-	TRBD1	CVSSSRPDRGAYSGSAIYF	TGTGTCAGCAGCTCACGCCCGGACAGGGGAGCGTACTCTGGAAGCGCCATATATTTT
TRBV25-1	TRBJ2-7	few	TRBD2	CASSPSGGSYEQYF	TGTGCCAGCAGCCCGTCGGGCGGGAGCTACGAGCAGTACTTC